What follows are 15 T cell receptor beta chains derived from one specimen sequenced in a study of cytomegalovirus exposure and HLA in healthy donors. PCR amplification relied on 60 Vbeta primers (plus 13 Jbeta primers). The method was immunoSEQ multiplex PCR; TCRdb's version includes in-frame clones alone and lacks a portion of them. This table holds over 150,000 clones, roughly 77% found once. Sequencing was performed on PBMCs. Source of these receptors: a man aged 25-40 years in good health and CMV-seropositive.

The sample holds one count of this clone. The chain employs TRBV30 and TRBJ1-4; D is undetermined. Germline V gene sequence: CDR1 GTSNPN, CDR2 SVGIG (reference sequence). The CDR3 covers 15 residues. Between the trimmed V and J ends, which lost 0 bases and 8 bases, there was a span of 16 bases. The CDR3 DNA sequence: TGTGCCTGGAGTGTACTGGGCCAGCCGGGGGAAAAACTGTTTTTT. As protein: CAWSVLGQPGEKLFF.

This clone showed up just once. The V call is TRBV7-9, the J call TRBJ1-6; no clear D gene. CDR3 length: 15 amino acids. CDR1 is SEHNR and CDR2 is FQNEAQ in the germline V gene (reference sequence). V dropped 4 bases and J dropped 7 bases, with 14 bases sitting between them. The CDR3 loop is CASSSTVGANSPLHF. CDR3 DNA: TGTGCCAGCAGCTCGACGGTGGGCGCGAATTCACCCCTCCACTTT.

This chain links TRBV30 with TRBJ1-4; D is perhaps TRBD1 (5 bases). CDR3 length: 13 residues. Germline V lookup: CDR1 GTSNPN, CDR2 SVGIG (reference sequence). V shed 5 bases and J shed 7 bases, with 14 bases lying between them. The CDR3: CAWAQGWAEKLFF. Written as DNA, the CDR3 is TGTGCCTGGGCCCAGGGTTGGGCTGAAAAACTGTTTTTT.

The chain is built from TRBV18 and TRBJ2-2; the D gene is possibly TRBD1 (6 bases). Per germline, CDR1 KGHSH and CDR2 LQKENI. V was cut by 2 bases and J by 1 base, with 8 bases left in between. CDR3 size: 15 residues. CDR3 in DNA: TGTGCCAGCTCACCAATGACAGGGAACACCGGGGAGCTGTTTTTT. Its translation is CASSPMTGNTGELFF.

V gene TRBV27 combines with J gene TRBJ2-7, with TRBD2 as a possible D gene (5 bases). V was pared by 0 bases and J by 5 bases, with 17 bases between. This CDR3 has 16 residues. Germline values: CDR1 MNHEY, CDR2 SMNVEV (reference sequence). The CDR3 protein is CASSLSAGIGRDEQYF. The CDR3 region has the DNA TGTGCCAGCAGTTTATCCGCCGGGATTGGGCGGGACGAGCAGTACTTC.

This chain uses TRBV28 with TRBJ1-5; tentatively, D is TRBD1 (6 bases). V lost 3 bases, J lost 9 bases, and 12 bases lay in between. This CDR3 region has 13 residues. CDR1 and CDR2 (germline): MDHEN, SYDVKM. The chain's CDR3 is CASSFGDTGPQHF. CDR3 bases: TGTGCCAGCAGTTTTGGGGACACCGGGCCCCAGCATTTT.

V is TRBV5-4 and J is TRBJ2-1, with TRBD1 matching over 11 bases. After removal of 3 bases from V and 7 bases from J, the junction contained 0 bases not matched to a gene. The CDR3 length is 13 residues. Per germline, CDR1 SGHNT and CDR2 YYREEE (reference sequence). CDR3 coding DNA: TGTGCCAGCAGCTGGGACAGGGGGAATGAGCAGTTCTTC. This gives the protein CASSWDRGNEQFF.

V usage is TRBV29-1 and J usage is TRBJ2-7; D perhaps matches TRBD2 (5 bases). Germline lookup yields CDR1 SQVTM and CDR2 ANQGSEA. Deletions cut 0 bases from V and 5 bases from J, with 29 bases between. CDR3 size: 19 residues. CDR3 sequence (DNA): TGCAGCGTTGAAGATCTTCGGCAAGGACTTGCCTCTTTTGGGAACGAGCAGTACTTC. The encoded protein is CSVEDLRQGLASFGNEQYF.

The J gene is TRBJ2-5, the V gene TRBV9; 7 bases fit TRBD2. There are 15 residues in the CDR3. The germline CDR1 and CDR2 sequences are SGDLS and YYNGEE. Trimming took 3 bases from V and 0 from J; bases not matched to a gene: 5. CDR3 in DNA: TGTGCCAGCAGCGCTGGGGGGGGTTACCAAGAGACCCAGTACTTC. As protein: CASSAGGGYQETQYF.

The chain employs TRBV6-6 and TRBJ2-5; TRBD1 matches at 9 bases. Germline CDR1 is MNHNY and CDR2 is SVGAGI (reference sequence). J lost 5 bases, V lost 7 bases, and 8 bases had no gene match. The CDR3 loop spans 14 amino acids. This CDR3 is CASKGQGRQETQYF. For the CDR3, the DNA is TGTGCCAGCAAAGGACAGGGGCGGCAGGAGACCCAGTACTTC.

The V gene is TRBV28, the J gene TRBJ1-5; possible D gene TRBD1, 6 bases. The germline CDR1 and CDR2 sequences are MDHEN and SYDVKM. V lost 2 bases, J lost 3 bases, and 8 bases lay in between. The CDR3 runs to 14 residues. CDR3: CASSLTGTNQPQHF. CDR3 DNA: TGTGCCAGCAGTTTAACAGGGACCAATCAGCCCCAGCATTTT.

The chain recombines TRBV27 with TRBJ2-1, with 16 bases aligning to TRBD2. Germline assignment: CDR1 MNHEY and CDR2 SMNVEV (reference sequence). The V segment lost 3 bases and the J segment 7 bases; nucleotides outside the gene matches: 3. This CDR3 is 16 amino acids long. The CDR3 DNA reads as TGTGCCAGCAGTTTGGGACTAGCGGGGGGGCCTAATGAGCAGTTCTTC. Translating gives CASSLGLAGGPNEQFF.

A remark on this clone: One end of the junction fails to match germline, which may point to a read error. The same CDR3 arises from other DNA sequences in this sample as well. DNA of the CDR3: TGCGCCAGCAGATCAACAGGGAAAGATTCACCCCTCCACTTT. Translating it yields CASRSTGKDSPLHF. This chain links TRBV7-3 with TRBJ1-6, with a tentative D call TRBD1 (6 bases). The CDR3 is 14 amino acids. CDR1 and CDR2 from the germline V gene are SGHTA and FQGTGA. Full variable domain (missing parts from reference TRBV7-3 and TRBJ1-6): GAGVSQTPSNKVTEKGKYVELRCDPISGHTALYWYRQSLGQGPEFLIYFQGTGAADDSGLPNDRFFAVRPEGSVSTLKIQRTERGDSAVYLCASRSTGKDSPLHFGNGTRLTVT.

This clone was seen only a few times. The chain joins TRBV10-3 to TRBJ1-1; TRBD1 agrees at 9 bases. The trim removed 11 bases at V and 0 bases at J, leaving 7 bases unmatched. Germline V lookup: CDR1 ENHRY, CDR2 SYGVKD. CDR3 length: 14 residues. Here the CDR3 reads CAARDRAMNTEAFF. In nucleotides, the CDR3 is TGTGCCGCTCGGGACAGGGCCATGAACACTGAAGCTTTCTTT.

The genes are TRBV6-5 and TRBJ2-2; D unresolved. CDR3 length: 13 amino acids. Trimming removed 5 bases from V and 4 bases from J, with 8 bases in between. CDR1 and CDR2 (germline): MNHEY, SVGAGI. The CDR3 sequence: CASSAPGTGELFF. DNA for the CDR3: TGTGCCAGCAGTGCCCCGGGCACCGGGGAGCTGTTTTTT.